This is a list of T cell receptor beta chains from one sample in a study of blood T cell repertoires in COVID-19. Repertoires were generated with immunoSEQ multiplex PCR, while TCRdb's copy carries only in-frame clones and drops some. The sample has 90,000 or so clones; about three quarters are singletons. The material sequenced was peripheral blood. The receptors originated from a woman over 75 with acute or convalescent COVID-19. Both conserved end residues are part of each CDR3. D genes are given only for firm matches. Some rows have no size entry. The others give once, few or many, or a class for an expanded clone.

D	size	V	J	CDR3	DNA
NA	NA	TRBV3-1/TRBV3-2	TRBJ1-3	CVVSSGNTIYF	TGTGTTGTCAGCTCTGGAAACACCATATATTTT
NA	NA	TRBV7-2	TRBJ2-3	CASSVMFTDTQYF	TGTGCCAGCAGCGTCATGTTCACAGATACGCAGTATTTT
NA	once	TRBV5-6	TRBJ1-2	CASSWGPSDGYTF	TGTGCCAGCAGCTGGGGGCCGTCGGATGGCTACACCTTC
TRBD2	NA	TRBV7-2	TRBJ2-5	CASSSAGGSPETQYF	TGTGCCAGCAGTTCAGCGGGGGGGTCCCCAGAGACCCAGTACTTC
TRBD1	medium-sized	TRBV6-4	TRBJ2-3	CASKQGAETDTQYF	TGTGCCAGCAAACAGGGGGCCGAGACAGATACGCAGTATTTT
TRBD1	NA	TRBV27	TRBJ1-1	CASSHYTGANTEAFF	TGTGCCAGCAGTCACTATACAGGGGCGAACACTGAAGCTTTCTTT
NA	NA	TRBV4-1	TRBJ1-4	CASSHDRPTRNEKLFF	TGCGCCAGCAGCCACGACCGACCCACGCGGAATGAAAAACTGTTTTTT
TRBD1	NA	TRBV7-9	TRBJ1-1	CASSFGQGMNTEAFF	TGTGCCAGCAGCTTTGGACAGGGGATGAACACTGAAGCTTTCTTT
TRBD2	few	TRBV19	TRBJ2-5	CASRKLAGGQLGETQYF	TGTGCCAGTAGGAAACTAGCGGGGGGGCAATTGGGAGAGACCCAGTACTTC
TRBD1	once	TRBV29-1	TRBJ2-7	CSVVLQGQYEQYF	TGCAGCGTCGTCTTACAGGGGCAGTACGAGCAGTACTTC
TRBD1	NA	TRBV29-1	TRBJ1-2	CSGGGQGANGYTF	TGCAGCGGGGGAGGACAGGGGGCTAATGGCTACACCTTC
TRBD2	NA	TRBV9	TRBJ2-5	CASSRRLAGGEETQYF	TGTGCCAGCAGCCGACGACTAGCGGGGGGAGAAGAGACCCAGTACTTC
TRBD1	few	TRBV5-4	TRBJ1-1	CASSFLTGEAFF	TGTGCCAGCAGCTTCCTGACAGGGGAAGCTTTCTTT
TRBD1	NA	TRBV5-4	TRBJ1-3	CASSLEKQGGNTIYF	TGTGCCAGCAGCTTGGAAAAACAGGGGGGAAACACCATATATTTT
TRBD1	NA	TRBV5-4	TRBJ2-7	CASSWRTGESEQYF	TGTGCCAGCAGCTGGAGGACAGGGGAAAGCGAGCAGTACTTC
NA	NA	TRBV12-3/TRBV12-4	TRBJ1-2	CASTEGDYGYTF	TGTGCCAGCACCGAGGGGGACTATGGCTACACCTTC
NA	NA	TRBV7-2	TRBJ2-1	CASSSGLSYNEQFF	TGTGCCAGCAGCTCGGGACTTTCCTACAATGAGCAGTTCTTC
NA	NA	TRBV27	TRBJ1-6	CASSLIGDSSPLHF	TGTGCCAGCAGTTTAATTGGAGATAGCTCACCCCTCCACTTT
TRBD2	NA	TRBV7-9	TRBJ2-1	CASRTSGGAKEFF	TGTGCCAGCAGGACTAGCGGGGGGGCCAAGGAGTTCTTC
NA	NA	TRBV9	TRBJ1-2	CASSSGRQENYGYTF	TGTGCCAGCAGTTCGGGCAGACAGGAGAACTATGGCTACACCTTC
NA	NA	TRBV6-2/TRBV6-3	TRBJ2-7	CASSYSSREQYF	TGTGCCAGCAGTTACTCGAGTCGGGAGCAGTACTTC
TRBD1	NA	TRBV18	TRBJ1-1	CASSLLPGQGAQNTEAFF	TGTGCCAGCTCACTTTTACCGGGACAGGGGGCTCAGAACACTGAAGCTTTCTTT
NA	few	TRBV6-1	TRBJ1-2	CASSESPYREGYGYTF	TGTGCCAGCAGTGAATCCCCATACAGGGAAGGGTATGGCTACACCTTC
TRBD1	few	TRBV25-1	TRBJ2-7	CASSGTGATYEQYF	TGTGCCAGCAGCGGGACAGGGGCAACCTACGAGCAGTACTTC
NA	NA	TRBV11-3	TRBJ2-3	CASSLGPGADTQYF	TGTGCCAGCAGCTTAGGGCCAGGGGCAGATACGCAGTATTTT
TRBD1	NA	TRBV5-4	TRBJ1-1	CASSLFRDSREAFF	TGTGCCAGCAGCTTGTTCCGGGACAGTAGAGAAGCTTTCTTT
TRBD1	NA	TRBV6-5	TRBJ1-1	CASSSGTGKAFF	TGTGCCAGCAGTTCAGGGACAGGGAAGGCTTTCTTT
NA	NA	TRBV19	TRBJ1-1	CASSILGQSEAFF	TGTGCCAGTAGTATCTTGGGGCAGTCGGAAGCTTTCTTT
TRBD1	NA	TRBV6-5	TRBJ2-7	CASSPPGTGSEQYF	TGTGCCAGCAGTCCGCCCGGGACAGGGAGCGAGCAGTACTTC
TRBD1	NA	TRBV6-1	TRBJ1-5	CASSEDRGQGSGQPQHF	TGTGCCAGCAGTGAAGACAGGGGGCAGGGATCGGGTCAGCCCCAGCATTTT
NA	NA	TRBV5-4	TRBJ2-6	CASSLSFGANVLTF	TGTGCCAGCAGCTTGTCGTTTGGGGCCAACGTCCTGACTTTC
NA	NA	TRBV5-5	TRBJ1-1	CASSLWTDGRTEAFF	TGTGCCAGCAGCTTGTGGACAGACGGGAGGACTGAAGCTTTCTTT
NA	NA	TRBV2	TRBJ1-1	CASSPRTAEAFF	TGTGCCAGCAGTCCCCGGACAGCCGAAGCTTTCTTT
NA	NA	TRBV5-5	TRBJ1-5	CASSLGYSNQPQHF	TGTGCCAGCAGCTTGGGCTATAGCAATCAGCCCCAGCATTTT
TRBD1	once	TRBV5-5	TRBJ1-1	CASSRGQGTNTEAFF	TGTGCCAGCAGCCGGGGACAGGGGACGAACACTGAAGCTTTCTTT
NA	NA	TRBV3-1/TRBV3-2	TRBJ2-5	CASSRWSDQETQYF	TGTGCCAGCAGTCGCTGGTCGGACCAAGAGACCCAGTACTTC
NA	NA	TRBV7-9	TRBJ1-1	CASSYSYHPNTEAFF	TGTGCCAGCAGCTACTCCTACCACCCGAACACTGAAGCTTTCTTT
NA	NA	TRBV18	TRBJ1-3	CASSPWQGLDSGNTIYF	TGTGCCAGCTCACCATGGCAGGGTTTGGACTCTGGAAACACCATATATTTT
TRBD1	NA	TRBV7-8	TRBJ1-2	CASSSIGQGLNYGYTF	TGTGCCAGCAGCTCGATAGGACAGGGGCTGAACTATGGCTACACCTTC
TRBD2	NA	TRBV11-2	TRBJ2-1	CASSSQTSGGADEQFF	TGTGCCAGCAGCTCACAGACTAGCGGGGGGGCCGATGAGCAGTTCTTC
NA	NA	TRBV29-1	TRBJ2-1	CSVEDWEDNEQFF	TGCAGCGTTGAAGACTGGGAGGACAATGAGCAGTTCTTC
NA	NA	TRBV5-1	TRBJ2-1	CASSLEPRNYHEQFF	TGCGCCAGCAGCTTGGAACCCAGGAATTATCATGAGCAGTTCTTC